This TCR beta chain was identified in a study of control samples from healthy donors and cancer patients. Produced via immunoSEQ multiplex PCR; TCRdb's table is partial and in-frame only. The sample has approximately 120,000 clones; approximately 90% are singletons. The CDR3 is 13 amino acids. The germline V gene has CDR1 SSHAT and CDR2 FNYEAQ (reference sequence). Trimming stripped 4 bases from V and 4 bases from J, with 9 bases between. The gene calls are TRBV7-7 and TRBJ2-3; no clear D. This sequence was found in a woman in her forties or fifties in good health. Sequencing used blood. CDR3 bases: TGTGCCAGCAGCTCGGGCCCTTCAGATACGCAGTATTTT. Protein sequence: CASSSGPSDTQYF.